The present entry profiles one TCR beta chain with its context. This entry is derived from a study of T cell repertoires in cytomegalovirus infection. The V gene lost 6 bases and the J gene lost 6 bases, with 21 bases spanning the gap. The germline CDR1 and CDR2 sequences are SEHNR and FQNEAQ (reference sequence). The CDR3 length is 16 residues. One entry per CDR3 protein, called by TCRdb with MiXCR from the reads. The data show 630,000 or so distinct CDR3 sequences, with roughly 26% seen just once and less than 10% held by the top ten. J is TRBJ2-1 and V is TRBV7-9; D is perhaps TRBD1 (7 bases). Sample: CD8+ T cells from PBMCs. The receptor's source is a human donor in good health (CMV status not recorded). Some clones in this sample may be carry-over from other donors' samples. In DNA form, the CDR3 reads TGTGCCAGCAGTCGGACGACAGGGAGGTTTGCCAATGAGCAGTTCTTC. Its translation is CASSRTTGRFANEQFF. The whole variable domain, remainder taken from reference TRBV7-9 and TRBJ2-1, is DTGVSQNPRHKITKRGQNVTFRCDPISEHNRLYWYRQTLGQGPEFLTYFQNEAQLEKSRLLSDRFSAERPKGSFSTLEIQRTEQGDSAMYLCASSRTTGRFANEQFFGPGTRLTVL.